The T cell receptor beta chain described here comes from a study of shared clonotypes between healthy human individuals (dated by TCRdb to between 2020 and 2021). In the study overall: The cohort included three men and a couple of women between 18 and 49 years of age. Each donor's leukapheresis produced roughly between about 0.8 and 10 billion PBMCs. For each donor, CD4 naive and CD4 memory were each given three plates, CD8 naive was given two plates, and CD8 memory was given one plate. Libraries were prepared and TCR repertoires were sequenced by different laboratories using diverse techniques, in order to increase sequencing depth and limit assay-specific biases. To estimate repertoire size and how much clonotype sharing occurs between individuals, the study deeply sequenced the blood TCR repertoires of roughly 5 healthy adults.

Study-wide findings and limitations: Clonotypes shared by all four sorted-subset donors showed higher generation probabilities than non-shared clonotypes. Naive subsets generally had larger estimated clonotype richness than memory subsets. Pairwise subsampling led to the expectation that sequencing depth would affect the degree of clonotype sharing among donors. Sampling was limited to blood, and TCR repertoires in tissue likely differ from TCR repertoires in blood. Because the study included a small number of donors, the genetic and exposure-history diversity represented was limited. Sharing across several donors was observed for approximately 5% of naive CD4, 3.5% of naive CD8, over 2% of memory CD4, and over 0.3% of memory CD8 clonotypes. Even with the large sequencing depth, rarefaction of the sorted-subset datasets indicated that sequencing was incomplete.

To note about this clone: Which antigen it targets is not known. Qualities for individual bases were not recorded, and no much larger clone is one base off.

The CDR3 runs 18 amino acids, cysteine and phenylalanine included. The read is trimmed to its CDR3 DNA, 54 bases read in frame from base 1. V is cut by 4 bases and J by 0 bases, and the space between the germline ends is 22 bases. From the germline V gene, CDR1 is SGHDT and CDR2 is YYEEEE. Donors were healthy HIV-negative adults with no recently reported acute infections or vaccinations. All donors were Caucasian adults living in Nashville, Tennessee, USA. CD4+ T cells were enriched by magnetic negative selection, after which naive cells were positively selected on CD45RA and the negative fraction was taken as the memory subset. Blood was collected by leukapheresis, and PBMCs were isolated by Ficoll-Histopaque density gradient centrifugation and then cryopreserved in liquid nitrogen vapor phase. Analytical flow cytometry was used to check the purity and quantity of each magnetically sorted T cell population. Genomic DNA was isolated from each sorted fraction and quantified by UV absorbance on a Nanodrop 2000c.

Using the deep immunoSEQ assay, multiplex PCR amplified TCR CDR3 regions from genomic DNA. Genomic DNA extracted from each cell subset was distributed evenly over all wells of several immunoSEQ 96-well plates, and each plate served as one replicate. For sorted subsets, roughly 200 ng of genomic DNA, equivalent to about 30,000 T cell genomes, went into each replicate PCR. Purified libraries were measured with a Qubit 3.0 fluorometer, size-checked on a Bioanalyzer 2100, and measured again with the KAPA Library Quantification kit. Each immunoSEQ 96-well plate was sequenced on its own single-read 150-cycle Illumina NextSeq 550 flow cell. Under the source paper's analysis protocol: Because the immunoSEQ output included only junctional sequences and no quality scores, the filtering could not be the same as the filtering used for full-length reads. To assign V/J genes and CDR3, sequences were annotated against IMGT germline references using PyIR, a Python wrapper for IgBLAST v1.9. Reads were removed for weak V/J assignments (E-value above 1e-6), missing CDR3, stop codons, out-of-frame junctions, or ambiguous translated residues. V3J clonotypes were defined as sequences sharing an identical inferred V gene, J gene, and CDR3 amino acid sequence. The percentage overlap between two repertoires was calculated by dividing the number of shared unique clonotypes by the size of the smaller repertoire. Repertoire richness was assessed with RTK rarefaction, the Chao1 estimator, and Recon v2.1 estimates of unobserved clonotypes. Generation probabilities were computed with OLGA for all TCRbeta clonotypes obtained by the gDNA method from a handful of donors. TCRdb limited this immuneACCESS table to in-frame rearrangements with V and J called. A share of clones is missing; checked studies link under half to unresolved V genes, and the rest is unexplained. V and J calls and clone size are as listed in that table; D and trimming were resolved from the DNA. The sample table records over a million clones; 70% to 80% of these occur just once. The ten biggest clones cover roughly 1.5% of the sample.

The receptor's source is a man aged 18 to 29 in good health. Input material: memory CD4+ T cells sorted from blood. What this sample's cell subset or site label stands for: CD45RA-negative fraction. This chain joins TRBV5-6 to TRBJ1-2; the D gene is not confidently resolved. This receptor has the CDR3 CASSPVGSYKLANYGYTF. The nucleotide sequence is TGTGCCAGCAGCCCTGTCGGCAGCTATAAGTTAGCTAACTATGGCTACACCTTC.